This T cell receptor (beta chain) was obtained from a study of PD-1 blockade in classical Hodgkin lymphoma. Note on this clone: Its antigen is still unknown.

The table came from immunoSEQ multiplex PCR; TCRdb's copy has only in-frame clones and leaves some out. The table lists around 17,000 clones, approximately 84% of them singletons, with roughly 8.1% in the top ten. Study-wide points: Newly diagnosed patients were reported to start with lower TCR diversity than healthy donors. Why the repertoires differ is still unclear, perhaps disease activity or prior therapy.

As for time point: newly diagnosed, previously untreated cHL patient sample. Serving as comparison were PBMCs from newly diagnosed, untreated classical Hodgkin lymphoma, which were sequenced alongside the relapsed/refractory trial patients. The receptor was isolated from a human donor with classical Hodgkin lymphoma. The sequencing input was peripheral blood mononuclear cells (PBMCs).

The CDR3 coding sequence is TGTGCCAGCAGCTTGGGGACTAGCGGGAGGGTGCGCACCGGGGAGCTGTTTTTT. This codes for CASSLGTSGRVRTGELFF. The chain recombines TRBV5-6 with TRBJ2-2; 15 positions agree with TRBD2. Losses at the gene ends were 0 bases for V and 4 bases for J; bases not matched to a gene: 4. Germline values: CDR1 SGHDT, CDR2 YYEEEE. This CDR3 is 18 amino acids long.